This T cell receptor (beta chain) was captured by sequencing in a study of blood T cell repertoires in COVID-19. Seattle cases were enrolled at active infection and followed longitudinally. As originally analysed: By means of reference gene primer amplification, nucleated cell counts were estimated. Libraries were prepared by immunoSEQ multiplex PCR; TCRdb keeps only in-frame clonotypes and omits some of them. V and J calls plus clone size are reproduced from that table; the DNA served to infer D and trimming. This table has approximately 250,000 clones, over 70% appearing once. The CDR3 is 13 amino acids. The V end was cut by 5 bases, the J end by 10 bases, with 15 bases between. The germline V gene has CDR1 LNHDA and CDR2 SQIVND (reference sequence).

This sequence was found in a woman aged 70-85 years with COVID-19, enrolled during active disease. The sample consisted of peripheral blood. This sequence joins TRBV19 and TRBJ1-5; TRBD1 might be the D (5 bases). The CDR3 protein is CASSSQRTSPQHF. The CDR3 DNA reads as TGTGCCAGTAGTTCCCAAAGGACATCACCCCAGCATTTT.